This T cell receptor beta chain was captured in a study of long-term antiretroviral therapy in people with HIV. Version v3.0 of the immunoSEQ assay was performed at survey level. The repertoire was sequenced with immunoSEQ multiplex PCR; TCRdb's copy has only in-frame clones and lacks some. The sample yields 15,000 to 20,000 clones, 70% to 85% seen once. Findings of the study overall: Regardless of time point, clones expanded before ART dominated the repertoire.

The CDR3 contains 14 residues. Germline trimming cut 0 bases from V and 2 bases from J; bases unmatched to any gene: 0. Germline V gene lookup returns CDR1 MNHNS and CDR2 SASEGT. Each sample contained roughly 0.85-11 million cryopreserved PBMC, thawed before DNA extraction. This clone was detected a few times. Antigen unknown. This TCR was sampled from a man aged 18 to 29 with HIV. The material sequenced was unsorted PBMCs, taken 0.9 years after starting antiretroviral therapy. The chain is built from TRBV6-1 and TRBJ1-2, with 7 bases fitting TRBD1. CDR3 loop: CASSEAGQNYGYTF. In nucleotides, the CDR3 is TGTGCCAGCAGTGAAGCGGGACAGAACTATGGCTACACCTTC.